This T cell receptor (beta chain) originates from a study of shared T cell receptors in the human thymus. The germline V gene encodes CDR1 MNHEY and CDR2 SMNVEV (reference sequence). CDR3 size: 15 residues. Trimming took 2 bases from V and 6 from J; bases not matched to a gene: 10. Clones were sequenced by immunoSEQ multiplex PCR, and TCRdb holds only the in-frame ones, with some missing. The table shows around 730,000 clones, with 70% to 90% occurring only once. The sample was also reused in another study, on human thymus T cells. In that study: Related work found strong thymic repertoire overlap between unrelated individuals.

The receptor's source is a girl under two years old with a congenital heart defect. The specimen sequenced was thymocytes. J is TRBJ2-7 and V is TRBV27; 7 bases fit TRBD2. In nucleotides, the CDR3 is TGTGCCAGCAGTTTAGGGGGGGACGCCTTGGGCGAGCAGTACTTC. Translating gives CASSLGGDALGEQYF.